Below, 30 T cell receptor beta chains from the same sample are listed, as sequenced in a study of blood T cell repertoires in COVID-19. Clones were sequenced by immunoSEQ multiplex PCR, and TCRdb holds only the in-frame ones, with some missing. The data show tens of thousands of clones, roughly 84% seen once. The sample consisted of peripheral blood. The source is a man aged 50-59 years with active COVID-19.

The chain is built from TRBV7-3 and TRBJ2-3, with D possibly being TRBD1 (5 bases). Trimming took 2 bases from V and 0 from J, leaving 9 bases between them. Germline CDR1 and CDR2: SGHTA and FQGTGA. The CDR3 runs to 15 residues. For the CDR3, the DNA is TGTGCCAGCAGCTTATTGGGGCTTAGCACAGATACGCAGTATTTT. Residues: CASSLLGLSTDTQYF.

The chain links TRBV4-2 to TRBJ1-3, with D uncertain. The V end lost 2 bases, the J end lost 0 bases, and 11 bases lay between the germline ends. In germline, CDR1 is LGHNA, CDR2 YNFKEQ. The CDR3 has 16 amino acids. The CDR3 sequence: CASSQTRTASGNTIYF. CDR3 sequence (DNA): TGTGCCAGCAGCCAAACTCGAACCGCCTCTGGAAACACCATATATTTT.

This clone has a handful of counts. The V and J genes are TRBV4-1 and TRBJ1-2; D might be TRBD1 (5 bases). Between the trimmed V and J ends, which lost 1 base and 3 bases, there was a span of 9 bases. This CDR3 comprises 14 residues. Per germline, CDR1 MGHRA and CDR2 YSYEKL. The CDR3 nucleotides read TGCGCCAGCAGCCAAGTACAGGCCCACTATGGCTACACCTTC. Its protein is CASSQVQAHYGYTF.

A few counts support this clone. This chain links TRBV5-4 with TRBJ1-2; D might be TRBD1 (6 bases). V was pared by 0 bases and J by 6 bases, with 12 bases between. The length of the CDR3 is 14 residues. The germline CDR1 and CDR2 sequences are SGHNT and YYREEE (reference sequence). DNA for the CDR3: TGTGCCAGCAGCTTGGGAGGGACAAAGGATGGCTACACCTTC. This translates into CASSLGGTKDGYTF.

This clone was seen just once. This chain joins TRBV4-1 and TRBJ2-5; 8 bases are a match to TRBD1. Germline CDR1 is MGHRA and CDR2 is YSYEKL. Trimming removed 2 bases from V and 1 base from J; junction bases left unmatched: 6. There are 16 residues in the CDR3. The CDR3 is CASSQSTGGGQETQYF. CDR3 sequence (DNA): TGCGCCAGCAGCCAATCAACAGGGGGTGGCCAAGAGACCCAGTACTTC.

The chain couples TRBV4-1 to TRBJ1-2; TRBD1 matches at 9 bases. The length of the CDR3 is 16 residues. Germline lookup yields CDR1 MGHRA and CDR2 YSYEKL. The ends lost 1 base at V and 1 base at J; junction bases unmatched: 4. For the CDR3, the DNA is TGCGCCAGCAGCCAAGCCGGGACAGGGAGTAACTATGGCTACACCTTC. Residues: CASSQAGTGSNYGYTF.

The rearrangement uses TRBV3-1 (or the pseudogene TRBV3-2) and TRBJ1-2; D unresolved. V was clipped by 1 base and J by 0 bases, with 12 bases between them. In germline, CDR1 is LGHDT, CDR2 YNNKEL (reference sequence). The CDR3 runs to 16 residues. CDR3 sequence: CASSQGGTSSNYGYTF. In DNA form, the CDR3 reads TGTGCCAGCAGCCAAGGTGGCACCTCTTCTAACTATGGCTACACCTTC.

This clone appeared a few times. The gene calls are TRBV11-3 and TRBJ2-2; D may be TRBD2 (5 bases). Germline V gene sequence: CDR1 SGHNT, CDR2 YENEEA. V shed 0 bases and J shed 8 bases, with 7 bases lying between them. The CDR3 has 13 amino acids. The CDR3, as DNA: TGTGCCAGCAGCTTAGACGGGGTGGGGGAGCTGTTTTTT. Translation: CASSLDGVGELFF.

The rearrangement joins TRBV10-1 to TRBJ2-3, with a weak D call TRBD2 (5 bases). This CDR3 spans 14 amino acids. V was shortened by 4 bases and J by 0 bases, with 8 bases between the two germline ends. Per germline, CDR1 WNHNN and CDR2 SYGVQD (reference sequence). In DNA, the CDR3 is TGCGCCAGCAGTGCCAGAGGGAGCACAGATACGCAGTATTTT. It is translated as CASSARGSTDTQYF.

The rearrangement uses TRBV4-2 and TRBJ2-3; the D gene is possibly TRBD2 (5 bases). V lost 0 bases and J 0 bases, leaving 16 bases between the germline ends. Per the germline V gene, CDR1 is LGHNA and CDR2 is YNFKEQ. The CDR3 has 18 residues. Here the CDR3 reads CASSQDDEGRGSTDTQYF. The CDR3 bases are TGTGCCAGCAGCCAAGACGACGAGGGCCGGGGTAGCACAGATACGCAGTATTTT.

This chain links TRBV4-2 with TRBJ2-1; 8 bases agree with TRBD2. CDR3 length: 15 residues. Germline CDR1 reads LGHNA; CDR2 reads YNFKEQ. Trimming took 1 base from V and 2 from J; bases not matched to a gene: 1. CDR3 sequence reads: CASSQAGGTYNEQFF. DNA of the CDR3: TGTGCCAGCAGCCAAGCGGGGGGGACCTACAATGAGCAGTTCTTC.

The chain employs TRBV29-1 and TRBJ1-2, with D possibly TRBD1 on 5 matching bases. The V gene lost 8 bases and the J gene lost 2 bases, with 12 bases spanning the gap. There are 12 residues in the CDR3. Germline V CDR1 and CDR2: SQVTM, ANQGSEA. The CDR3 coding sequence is TGCAGCACCTGGACATCGAACTATGGCTACACCTTC. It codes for CSTWTSNYGYTF.

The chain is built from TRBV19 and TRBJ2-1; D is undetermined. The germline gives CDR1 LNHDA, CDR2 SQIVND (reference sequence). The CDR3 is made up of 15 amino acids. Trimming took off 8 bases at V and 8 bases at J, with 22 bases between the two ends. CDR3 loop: CASDDLGADSDEQFF. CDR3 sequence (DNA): TGTGCCAGTGACGATCTCGGCGCGGATTCGGATGAGCAGTTCTTC. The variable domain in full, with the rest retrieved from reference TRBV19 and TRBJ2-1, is DGGITQSPKYLFRKEGQNVTLSCEQNLNHDAMYWYRQDPGQGLRLIYYSQIVNDFQKGDIAEGYSVSREKKESFPLTVTSAQKNPTAFYLCASDDLGADSDEQFFGPGTRLTVL.

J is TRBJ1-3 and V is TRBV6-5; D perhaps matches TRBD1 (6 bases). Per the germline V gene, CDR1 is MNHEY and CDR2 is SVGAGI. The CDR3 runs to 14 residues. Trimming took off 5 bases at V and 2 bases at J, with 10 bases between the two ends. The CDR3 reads CASSQQGPGNTIYF. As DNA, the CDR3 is TGTGCCAGCAGTCAACAGGGCCCTGGAAACACCATATATTTT.

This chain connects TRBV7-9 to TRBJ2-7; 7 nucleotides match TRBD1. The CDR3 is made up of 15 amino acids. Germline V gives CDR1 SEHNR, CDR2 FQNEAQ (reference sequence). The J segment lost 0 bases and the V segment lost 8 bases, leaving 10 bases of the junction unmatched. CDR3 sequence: CASAPGTASSYEQYV. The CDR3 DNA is TGTGCCAGCGCCCCAGGGACAGCCAGCTCCTACGAGCAGTACGTC.

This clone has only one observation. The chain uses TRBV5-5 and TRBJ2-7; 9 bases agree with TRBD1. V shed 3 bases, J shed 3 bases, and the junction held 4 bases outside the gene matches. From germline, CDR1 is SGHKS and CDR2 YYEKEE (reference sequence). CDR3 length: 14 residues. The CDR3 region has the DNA TGTGCCAGCAGCTGGGGACAGGGTCGCTACGAGCAGTACTTC. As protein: CASSWGQGRYEQYF. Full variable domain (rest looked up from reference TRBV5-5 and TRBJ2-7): DAGVTQSPTHLIKTRGQQVTLRCSPISGHKSVSWYQQVLGQGPQFIFQYYEKEERGRGNFPDRFSARQFPNYSSELNVNALLLGDSALYLCASSWGQGRYEQYFGPGTRLTVT.

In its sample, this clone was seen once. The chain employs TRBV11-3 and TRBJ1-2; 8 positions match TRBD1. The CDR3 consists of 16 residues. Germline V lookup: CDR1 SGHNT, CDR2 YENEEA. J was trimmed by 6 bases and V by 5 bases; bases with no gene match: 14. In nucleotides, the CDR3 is TGTGCCAGCAGCCCGCAAGGGCAGGGGGCGCTTGATGGCTACACCTTC. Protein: CASSPQGQGALDGYTF.

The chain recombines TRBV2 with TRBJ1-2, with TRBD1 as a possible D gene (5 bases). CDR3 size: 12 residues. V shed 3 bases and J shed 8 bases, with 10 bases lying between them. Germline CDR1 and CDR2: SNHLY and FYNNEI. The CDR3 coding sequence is TGTGCCAGCAGTGAGGGGGGTTGGGGCTACACCTTC. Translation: CASSEGGWGYTF.

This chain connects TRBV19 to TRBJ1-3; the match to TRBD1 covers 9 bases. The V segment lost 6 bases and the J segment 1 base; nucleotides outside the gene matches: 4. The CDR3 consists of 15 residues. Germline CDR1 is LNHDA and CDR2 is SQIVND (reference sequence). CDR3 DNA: TGTGCCAGTAGGAAGACAGGGGGTTCTGGAAACACCATATATTTT. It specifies CASRKTGGSGNTIYF.

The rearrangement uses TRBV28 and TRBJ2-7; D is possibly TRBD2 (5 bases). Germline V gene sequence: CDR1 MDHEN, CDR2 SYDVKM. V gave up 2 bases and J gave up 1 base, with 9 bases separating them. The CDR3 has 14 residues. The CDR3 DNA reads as TGTGCCAGCAGTTTAGCGGGCGGATCCTACGAGCAGTACGTC. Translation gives CASSLAGGSYEQYV.

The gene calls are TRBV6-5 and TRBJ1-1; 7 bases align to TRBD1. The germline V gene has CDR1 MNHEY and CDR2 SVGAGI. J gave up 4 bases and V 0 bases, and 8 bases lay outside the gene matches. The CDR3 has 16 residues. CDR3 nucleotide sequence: TGTGCCAGCAGTTACTCGATTGGTGCAGGGGGCACTGAAGCTTTCTTT. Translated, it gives CASSYSIGAGGTEAFF.

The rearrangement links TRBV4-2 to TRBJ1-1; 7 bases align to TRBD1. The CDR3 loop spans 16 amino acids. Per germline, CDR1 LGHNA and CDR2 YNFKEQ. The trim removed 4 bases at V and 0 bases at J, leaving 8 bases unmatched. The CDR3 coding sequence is TGTGCCAGCAGCCGAGGAGACACAGGGGTGAACACTGAAGCTTTCTTT. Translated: CASSRGDTGVNTEAFF.

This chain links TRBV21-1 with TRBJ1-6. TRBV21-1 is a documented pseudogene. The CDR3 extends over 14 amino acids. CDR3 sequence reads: CASSNHGGKSPLHF. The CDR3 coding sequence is TGTGCCAGCAGCAACCACGGGGGGAAGTCACCCCTCCACTTT.

The CDR3 DNA reads TGTGCCACTCTATCCCCAGGGAAGGTGTATGGCTACACCTTC. Protein: CATLSPGKVYGYTF. The chain links TRBV19 to TRBJ1-2, with D tentatively TRBD1 (5 bases). The CDR3 is 14 residues long. Germline lookup yields CDR1 LNHDA and CDR2 SQIVND (reference sequence). The V end lost 10 bases, the J end lost 5 bases, and 20 bases lay between the germline ends. The variable domain in full, completed from reference TRBV19 and TRBJ1-2, reads DGGITQSPKYLFRKEGQNVTLSCEQNLNHDAMYWYRQDPGQGLRLIYYSQIVNDFQKGDIAEGYSVSREKKESFPLTVTSAQKNPTAFYLCATLSPGKVYGYTFGSGTRLTVV.

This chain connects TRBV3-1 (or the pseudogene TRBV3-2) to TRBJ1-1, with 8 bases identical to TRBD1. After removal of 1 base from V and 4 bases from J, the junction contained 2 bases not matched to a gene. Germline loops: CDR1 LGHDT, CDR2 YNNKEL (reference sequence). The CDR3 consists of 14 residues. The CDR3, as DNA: TGTGCCAGCAGCCAAGCAGGGGGCCGCACTGAAGCTTTCTTT. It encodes CASSQAGGRTEAFF.

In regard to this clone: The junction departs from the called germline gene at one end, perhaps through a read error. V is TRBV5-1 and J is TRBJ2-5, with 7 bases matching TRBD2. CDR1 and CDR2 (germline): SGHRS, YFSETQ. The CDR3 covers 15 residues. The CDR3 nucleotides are TGCGCCCGCAGCTTGGGGGGGGGATTGCAAGAGACCCAGTACTTC. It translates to CARSLGGGLQETQYF.

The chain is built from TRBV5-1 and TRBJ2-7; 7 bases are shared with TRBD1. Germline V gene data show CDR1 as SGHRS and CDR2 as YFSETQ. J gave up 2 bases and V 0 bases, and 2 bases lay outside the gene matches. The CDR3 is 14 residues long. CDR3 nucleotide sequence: TGCGCCAGCAGCTTGGCCCAGGGGGCCTACGAGCAGTACTTC. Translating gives CASSLAQGAYEQYF.

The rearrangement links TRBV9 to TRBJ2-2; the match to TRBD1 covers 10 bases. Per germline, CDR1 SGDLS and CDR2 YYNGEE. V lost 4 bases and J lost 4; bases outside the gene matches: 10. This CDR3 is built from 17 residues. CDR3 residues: CASSSRARTGGTGELFF. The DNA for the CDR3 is TGTGCCAGCAGCTCCAGGGCCCGGACAGGGGGCACCGGGGAGCTGTTTTTT.

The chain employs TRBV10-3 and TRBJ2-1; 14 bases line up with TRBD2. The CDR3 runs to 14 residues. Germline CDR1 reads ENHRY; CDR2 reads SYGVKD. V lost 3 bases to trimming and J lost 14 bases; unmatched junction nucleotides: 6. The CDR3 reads CAISDETSGREEFF. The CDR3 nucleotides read TGTGCCATCAGTGATGAGACTAGCGGGAGGGAGGAGTTCTTC.

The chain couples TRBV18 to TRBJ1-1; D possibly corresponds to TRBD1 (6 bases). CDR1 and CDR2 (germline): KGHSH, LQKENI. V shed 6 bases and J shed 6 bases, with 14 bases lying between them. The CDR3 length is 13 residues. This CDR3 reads CASSSSGVAEAFF. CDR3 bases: TGTGCCAGCTCCTCCTCAGGGGTCGCTGAAGCTTTCTTT.